This TCR beta chain was sequenced during a study of blood T cell repertoires in COVID-19. V was cut by 5 bases and J by 9 bases, with 11 bases left in between. CDR1 and CDR2 (germline): LNHDA, SQIVND (reference sequence). The CDR3 is 12 amino acids. Measured with immunoSEQ multiplex PCR; TCRdb has only the in-frame clones, and not every one. The data hold a few hundred thousand clones, with roughly nine tenths observed a single time. This receptor was identified in a woman aged 30 to 39 with COVID-19, enrolled during active disease. The sequenced material came from peripheral blood. The V and J genes are TRBV19 and TRBJ1-5, with D hard to call. The CDR3 protein is CASSLGGGPQHF. For the CDR3, the DNA is TGTGCCAGTAGTCTGGGAGGAGGGCCCCAGCATTTT.